The rows below give T cell receptor beta chains drawn from one sample of a study of T-cell memory formation after mild COVID-19. One entry per CDR3 protein results from TCRdb running MiXCR on the 5' RACE reads. The sample lists over 150,000 distinct CDR3 sequences, 15% to 20% occurring once. Sample: PBMCs or a T cell subset sorted from them (not recorded which). Receptor source: a man aged 18 to 29 who had mild COVID-19 (a few samples of this study predate the infection). Cell type and time point are not known. Both conserved end residues are part of each CDR3. The D gene is left open where the match is weak. Clone size is given for some rows only: seen once, a few or many times, or a class if the clone is expanded.

d_call: -; clone_size: -; j_call: TRBJ2-1; v_call: TRBV6-5; cdr3_aa: CASTSRVNEQFF; cdr3_nt: TGTGCCAGCACCTCAAGGGTGAATGAGCAGTTCTTC
d_call: -; clone_size: many; j_call: TRBJ1-2; v_call: TRBV28; cdr3_aa: CASSLGRGYGYTF; cdr3_nt: TGTGCCAGCAGTTTAGGGAGGGGCTATGGCTACACCTTC
d_call: -; clone_size: few; j_call: TRBJ1-5; v_call: TRBV20-1; cdr3_aa: CSASSGGSNQPQHF; cdr3_nt: TGCAGTGCTAGTTCGGGAGGTAGCAATCAGCCCCAGCATTTT
d_call: -; clone_size: few; j_call: TRBJ2-5; v_call: TRBV12-3/TRBV12-4; cdr3_aa: CASSFTQGETQYF; cdr3_nt: TGTGCCAGCAGTTTTACCCAGGGGGAGACCCAGTACTTC
d_call: -; clone_size: few; j_call: TRBJ2-2; v_call: TRBV20-1; cdr3_aa: CSARHISVGELFF; cdr3_nt: TGCAGTGCTAGGCACATTTCGGTCGGGGAGCTGTTTTTT
d_call: -; clone_size: few; j_call: TRBJ2-5; v_call: TRBV7-7; cdr3_aa: CASSPLRGGNQETQYF; cdr3_nt: TGTGCCAGCAGCCCCCTCCGCGGGGGCAACCAAGAGACCCAGTACTTC
d_call: -; clone_size: few; j_call: TRBJ1-1; v_call: TRBV19; cdr3_aa: CASSNAATPNTEAFF; cdr3_nt: TGTGCCAGTAGTAATGCGGCCACTCCGAACACTGAAGCTTTCTTT
d_call: -; clone_size: -; j_call: TRBJ1-5; v_call: TRBV7-2; cdr3_aa: CASSLVPYSNQPQHF; cdr3_nt: TGTGCCAGCAGCTTAGTCCCTTATAGCAATCAGCCCCAGCATTTT
d_call: TRBD2; clone_size: -; j_call: TRBJ2-3; v_call: TRBV3-1; cdr3_aa: CASSQRGGGLTDTQYF; cdr3_nt: TGTGCCAGCAGCCAAAGGGGCGGGGGGCTCACAGATACGCAGTATTTT
d_call: -; clone_size: -; j_call: TRBJ2-5; v_call: TRBV5-1; cdr3_aa: CASSDGTSKETQYF; cdr3_nt: TGCGCCAGCAGCGACGGGACTTCCAAAGAGACCCAGTACTTC
d_call: TRBD2; clone_size: -; j_call: TRBJ2-3; v_call: TRBV9; cdr3_aa: CASSVAVAGAGADTQYF; cdr3_nt: TGTGCCAGCAGCGTAGCGGTAGCGGGGGCCGGGGCAGATACGCAGTATTTT
d_call: -; clone_size: -; j_call: TRBJ1-2; v_call: TRBV7-9; cdr3_aa: CASSLAQTGDYGYTF; cdr3_nt: TGTGCCAGCAGCTTAGCACAGACGGGAGACTATGGCTACACCTTC
d_call: -; clone_size: many; j_call: TRBJ1-5; v_call: TRBV7-2; cdr3_aa: CASSGTGPNQPQHF; cdr3_nt: TGTGCCAGCAGCGGTACAGGGCCGAATCAGCCCCAGCATTTT
d_call: TRBD2; clone_size: -; j_call: TRBJ2-1; v_call: TRBV7-3; cdr3_aa: CASSLGQAGPYNEQFF; cdr3_nt: TGTGCCAGCAGCTTAGGTCAAGCGGGGCCTTACAATGAGCAGTTCTTC
d_call: -; clone_size: many; j_call: TRBJ1-3; v_call: TRBV12-3/TRBV12-4; cdr3_aa: CASSQQVSGNTIYF; cdr3_nt: TGTGCCAGCAGCCAACAGGTCTCTGGAAACACCATATATTTT
d_call: -; clone_size: -; j_call: TRBJ2-7; v_call: TRBV7-9; cdr3_aa: CASRGVSYEQYF; cdr3_nt: TGTGCCAGCAGAGGGGTCTCCTACGAGCAGTACTTC
d_call: TRBD1; clone_size: -; j_call: TRBJ2-5; v_call: TRBV15; cdr3_aa: CATSRGSGGQETQYF; cdr3_nt: TGTGCCACCAGCAGAGGGTCAGGGGGCCAGGAGACCCAGTACTTC
d_call: TRBD2; clone_size: few; j_call: TRBJ2-3; v_call: TRBV5-1; cdr3_aa: CASSPPTSGISSTDTQYF; cdr3_nt: TGCGCCAGCAGCCCGCCGACTAGCGGGATTTCTAGCACAGATACGCAGTATTTT
d_call: -; clone_size: -; j_call: TRBJ1-2; v_call: TRBV6-2/TRBV6-3; cdr3_aa: CASSYGGSLYGYTF; cdr3_nt: TGTGCCAGCAGTTACGGAGGCAGCTTATATGGCTACACCTTC
d_call: -; clone_size: -; j_call: TRBJ1-5; v_call: TRBV20-1; cdr3_aa: CSARDSGGQPQHF; cdr3_nt: TGCAGTGCTAGAGACTCGGGGGGACAGCCCCAGCATTTT
d_call: TRBD1; clone_size: few; j_call: TRBJ1-6; v_call: TRBV7-2; cdr3_aa: CASSLTGVRSPLHF; cdr3_nt: TGTGCCAGCAGCCTAACAGGGGTCCGTTCACCCCTCCACTTT
d_call: TRBD2; clone_size: -; j_call: TRBJ2-5; v_call: TRBV7-7; cdr3_aa: CASSPGLAGGGETQYF; cdr3_nt: TGTGCTAGCAGCCCAGGACTAGCGGGGGGCGGAGAGACCCAGTACTTC
d_call: -; clone_size: few; j_call: TRBJ2-4; v_call: TRBV7-2; cdr3_aa: CASSLGGQVGIQYF; cdr3_nt: TGTGCCAGCAGCTTAGGGGGGCAGGTGGGCATTCAGTACTTC
d_call: -; clone_size: -; j_call: TRBJ2-1; v_call: TRBV6-5; cdr3_aa: CASGVGPRDIYNEQFF; cdr3_nt: TGTGCCAGCGGGGTGGGGCCCCGGGACATCTACAATGAGCAGTTCTTC
d_call: TRBD1; clone_size: -; j_call: TRBJ1-6; v_call: TRBV28; cdr3_aa: CASSPGQGYNSPLHF; cdr3_nt: TGTGCCAGCAGCCCTGGACAGGGGTATAATTCACCCCTCCACTTT
d_call: TRBD2; clone_size: many; j_call: TRBJ2-5; v_call: TRBV5-1; cdr3_aa: CASSEGTTRETQYF; cdr3_nt: TGCGCCAGCAGCGAAGGGACTACGAGGGAGACCCAGTACTTC
d_call: -; clone_size: -; j_call: TRBJ2-7; v_call: TRBV5-4; cdr3_aa: CASSFWTPPAEQYF; cdr3_nt: TGTGCCAGCAGCTTCTGGACTCCACCCGCCGAGCAGTACTTC
d_call: -; clone_size: few; j_call: TRBJ1-3; v_call: TRBV29-1; cdr3_aa: CSVAQGQFSGNTIYF; cdr3_nt: TGCAGCGTCGCTCAAGGACAGTTCTCTGGAAACACCATATATTTT
d_call: -; clone_size: few; j_call: TRBJ2-3; v_call: TRBV7-2; cdr3_aa: CASRRRWDTQYF; cdr3_nt: TGTGCCAGCAGACGACGCTGGGATACGCAGTATTTT
d_call: -; clone_size: -; j_call: TRBJ2-7; v_call: TRBV12-3/TRBV12-4; cdr3_aa: CASSFGLVRYEQYF; cdr3_nt: TGTGCCAGCAGTTTTGGGCTTGTTCGGTACGAGCAGTACTTC
d_call: TRBD2; clone_size: few; j_call: TRBJ2-3; v_call: TRBV20-1; cdr3_aa: CSARGSGTSGGGTDTQYF; cdr3_nt: TGCAGTGCTAGAGGGTCCGGGACTAGCGGGGGGGGCACAGATACGCAGTATTTT
d_call: TRBD2; clone_size: few; j_call: TRBJ2-5; v_call: TRBV4-1; cdr3_aa: CASSPHRGGGFQETQYF; cdr3_nt: TGCGCCAGCAGCCCCCACCGTGGGGGGGGTTTCCAAGAGACCCAGTACTTC
d_call: -; clone_size: many; j_call: TRBJ2-1; v_call: TRBV12-3/TRBV12-4; cdr3_aa: CASSLRGLNEQFF; cdr3_nt: TGTGCCAGCAGTTTGCGGGGGCTGAATGAGCAGTTCTTC
d_call: -; clone_size: -; j_call: TRBJ1-6; v_call: TRBV10-3; cdr3_aa: CAAVADRSSPLHF; cdr3_nt: TGTGCCGCGGTCGCCGACAGAAGTTCACCCCTCCACTTT
d_call: TRBD1; clone_size: -; j_call: TRBJ1-1; v_call: TRBV7-9; cdr3_aa: CASSAGTAEAFF; cdr3_nt: TGTGCCAGCAGCGCTGGGACAGCCGAAGCTTTCTTT
d_call: -; clone_size: -; j_call: TRBJ1-5; v_call: TRBV19; cdr3_aa: CASIGTAYSNQPQHF; cdr3_nt: TGTGCCAGTATAGGGACCGCTTATAGCAATCAGCCCCAGCATTTT
d_call: -; clone_size: few; j_call: TRBJ1-6; v_call: TRBV7-2; cdr3_aa: CASSPRTAYNSPLHF; cdr3_nt: TGTGCCAGCAGCCCAAGGACAGCCTATAATTCACCCCTCCACTTT
d_call: -; clone_size: few; j_call: TRBJ1-6; v_call: TRBV7-8; cdr3_aa: CASNHGYNSPLHF; cdr3_nt: TGTGCCAGCAACCACGGGTATAATTCACCCCTCCACTTT
d_call: -; clone_size: -; j_call: TRBJ1-1; v_call: TRBV2; cdr3_aa: CASSEVTEAFF; cdr3_nt: TGTGCCAGCAGTGAGGTTACTGAAGCTTTCTTT
d_call: -; clone_size: -; j_call: TRBJ2-5; v_call: TRBV4-1; cdr3_aa: CASSQDPSGTQYF; cdr3_nt: TGCGCCAGCAGCCAAGATCCCTCGGGGACCCAGTACTTC
d_call: -; clone_size: many; j_call: TRBJ2-3; v_call: TRBV24-1; cdr3_aa: CATSDLGGGSTDTQYF; cdr3_nt: TGTGCCACCAGTGATTTAGGAGGGGGTAGCACAGATACGCAGTATTTT